A selection of T cell receptor beta chains follows, all from one sample in a study of blood T cell repertoires in COVID-19. Clones were sequenced by immunoSEQ multiplex PCR, and TCRdb holds only the in-frame ones, with some missing. The data contain roughly 200,000 clones, roughly nine tenths of them seen just once; the ten biggest clones take up 3% to 3.5%. Sequencing was performed on PBMCs or T cells enriched from blood (not recorded which). The receptors were gathered from a woman aged 45 to 65 in a cohort exposed to, infected with or recovered from COVID-19 (not recorded which). CDR3s include the opening cysteine and the closing phenylalanine or tryptophan. Fields, in order: CDR3 length, V gene, J gene, CDR3 protein.

cdr3_length: 14
v_call: TRBV5-4
j_call: TRBJ1-4
cdr3_aa: CASSLPGWSEKLFF

cdr3_length: 18
v_call: TRBV6-2/TRBV6-3
j_call: TRBJ2-1
cdr3_aa: CASSQRSGGEGFYNEQFF

cdr3_length: 16
v_call: TRBV19
j_call: TRBJ2-7
cdr3_aa: CASSIVHRGHDYEQYF

cdr3_length: 15
v_call: TRBV28
j_call: TRBJ1-2
cdr3_aa: CASSFPGTGNYGYTF

cdr3_length: 14
v_call: TRBV4-1
j_call: TRBJ2-5
cdr3_aa: CASSQVQVQETQYF

cdr3_length: 15
v_call: TRBV7-9
j_call: TRBJ2-3
cdr3_aa: CASSSRGGRTDTQYF

cdr3_length: 15
v_call: TRBV5-4
j_call: TRBJ2-1
cdr3_aa: CASSPSRAGGPGQFF

cdr3_length: 16
v_call: TRBV5-1
j_call: TRBJ2-3
cdr3_aa: CASSPGWTGGLDTQYF

cdr3_length: 15
v_call: TRBV18
j_call: TRBJ1-4
cdr3_aa: CASSIQGFANEKLFF

cdr3_length: 18
v_call: TRBV24-1
j_call: TRBJ2-1
cdr3_aa: CATSGVSGGSHSYNEQFF

cdr3_length: 15
v_call: TRBV5-1
j_call: TRBJ2-7
cdr3_aa: CASSGTGREAYEQYF

cdr3_length: 13
v_call: TRBV28
j_call: TRBJ1-3
cdr3_aa: CASNKGSGNTIYF

cdr3_length: 12
v_call: TRBV29-1
j_call: TRBJ1-1
cdr3_aa: CSVEGGDTEAFF

cdr3_length: 14
v_call: TRBV7-2
j_call: TRBJ1-2
cdr3_aa: CASRAGGRYYGYTF

cdr3_length: 15
v_call: TRBV19
j_call: TRBJ1-1
cdr3_aa: CASRPSTGFNTEAFF

cdr3_length: 15
v_call: TRBV25-1
j_call: TRBJ1-2
cdr3_aa: CASSDRTGLTGGYTF